The 15 T cell receptor beta chains presented below share a single source sample, sequenced in a study of blood T cell repertoires in COVID-19. Generated by immunoSEQ multiplex PCR, the TCRdb table keeps only in-frame clones and is missing some. The table has some 100,000 clones, just over 85% seen once. Sequencing was done on a sample of peripheral blood. These receptors originate from an older woman with acute or convalescent COVID-19.

This chain uses TRBV27 with TRBJ2-3; possibly TRBD2 for D (5 bases). The CDR3 extends over 15 amino acids. Germline V gene sequence: CDR1 MNHEY, CDR2 SMNVEV (reference sequence). The ends were cut back, 6 bases at V and 1 base at J, with 14 bases in the middle. CDR3 in amino acids: CASRFGEIGTDTQYF. The CDR3 DNA reads as TGTGCCAGCAGATTCGGGGAAATCGGCACAGATACGCAGTATTTT.

The count of this clone is one. The V and J genes are TRBV7-7 and TRBJ2-6, with no clear D. The CDR3 totals 15 residues. Trimming removed 6 bases from V and 4 bases from J, with 13 bases in between. Germline assignment: CDR1 SSHAT and CDR2 FNYEAQ (reference sequence). CDR3 loop: CASSPSVWGANVLTF. The CDR3 DNA follows: TGTGCCAGCAGTCCCAGCGTGTGGGGGGCCAACGTCCTGACTTTC.

The chain links TRBV7-9 to TRBJ1-4; no clear D. CDR3 length equals 15 residues. Between the trimmed V and J ends, which lost 5 bases and 5 bases, there was a span of 15 bases. Germline V lookup: CDR1 SEHNR, CDR2 FQNEAQ (reference sequence). CDR3 amino acids: CASSRDVDLNEKLFF. CDR3 in DNA: TGTGCCAGCAGCCGCGACGTGGACTTGAATGAAAAACTGTTTTTT.

The J gene is TRBJ2-3, the V gene TRBV11-2; TRBD2 matches 8 bases. The CDR3 is 15 amino acids. Trimming took 1 base from V and 2 from J; bases not matched to a gene: 2. CDR1 and CDR2 (germline): SGHAT, FQNNGV. The CDR3 spells CASSLGLAFTDTQYF. CDR3 DNA: TGTGCCAGCAGCTTAGGACTAGCGTTCACAGATACGCAGTATTTT.

CDR3 protein: CASPGQSYSNQPQHF. The CDR3 DNA sequence: TGTGCCAGCCCGGGACAGAGCTATAGCAATCAGCCCCAGCATTTT. This chain uses TRBV6-4 with TRBJ1-5; 7 nucleotides line up with TRBD1. With 8 bases clipped from V and 0 bases from J, the junction kept 7 bases outside the gene matches. Germline lookup yields CDR1 MRHNA and CDR2 SNTAGT. The CDR3 length is 15 residues.

This clone was seen once. This chain joins TRBV30 and TRBJ1-4, with TRBD1 identical over 8 bases. The CDR3 totals 13 residues. From germline, CDR1 is GTSNPN and CDR2 SVGIG (reference sequence). V lost 4 bases and J lost 7; bases outside the gene matches: 5. In DNA, the CDR3 is TGTGCCTGGAAGGGACAGGTTGGTGAAAAACTGTTTTTT. Translated: CAWKGQVGEKLFF.

The V call is TRBV28, the J call TRBJ2-3, with TRBD2 identical over 9 bases. The CDR3 loop spans 17 amino acids. The J segment lost 0 bases and the V segment lost 3 bases, leaving 7 bases of the junction unmatched. The germline V gene encodes CDR1 MDHEN and CDR2 SYDVKM. CDR3 region: CASSFPTTSGSTDTQYF. The CDR3, as DNA: TGTGCCAGCAGTTTTCCCACAACTAGCGGGAGCACAGATACGCAGTATTTT.

The chain employs TRBV29-1 and TRBJ2-2, with D possibly TRBD1 on 5 matching bases. V lost 4 bases and J lost 8, with 17 bases in between. Germline V CDR1 and CDR2: SQVTM, ANQGSEA. CDR3 length equals 14 residues. The CDR3 DNA reads as TGCAGCGTTGGAAGAAGGGGCGAACCTGGGGAGCTGTTTTTT. As protein: CSVGRRGEPGELFF.

The genes are TRBV5-1 and TRBJ1-6; 7 positions agree with TRBD1. This CDR3 region has 16 residues. Germline values: CDR1 SGHRS, CDR2 YFSETQ. The V and J ends lost 4 bases and 5 bases, in that order; junction bases with no gene match: 9. The CDR3 coding sequence is TGCGCCAGCAGCAAAGCCGGGACAGAGAATAATTCACCCCTCCACTTT. Protein product: CASSKAGTENNSPLHF.

The CDR3 loop reads CASSYRPGAYEQYF. Written as DNA, the CDR3 is TGTGCCAGCAGTTATAGACCGGGGGCCTACGAGCAGTACTTC. The genes are TRBV28 and TRBJ2-7; tentatively, D is TRBD2 (6 bases). CDR3 length equals 14 residues. V lost 4 bases, J lost 2 bases, and 12 bases lay in between. Germline CDR1 and CDR2: MDHEN and SYDVKM.

The J gene is TRBJ2-5, the V gene TRBV12-2; the D call of TRBD2 is as the table states it, not checked on the DNA. TRBV12-2 is a listed pseudogene. The length of the CDR3 is 16 residues. Here the CDR3 reads CASRLAGTSGQETQYF. CDR3 nucleotides: TGTGCAAGTCGCTTAGCAGGGACTAGCGGACAAGAGACCCAGTACTTC.

The V and J genes are TRBV3-1 (or the pseudogene TRBV3-2) and TRBJ1-5, with a tentative D call TRBD1 (5 bases). The CDR3 has 18 amino acids. Trimming removed 1 base from V and 6 bases from J, with 22 bases in between. Germline loops: CDR1 LGHDT, CDR2 YNNKEL (reference sequence). CDR3 sequence reads: CASSQGLPGGAVSQPQHF. CDR3 bases: TGTGCCAGCAGCCAAGGGCTGCCTGGAGGGGCCGTGAGTCAGCCCCAGCATTTT.

Worth noting for this clone: Its ends do not fully match the called genes, so a read error is possible. The chain is built from TRBV2 and TRBJ2-1; 7 nucleotides align to TRBD2. The CDR3 has 16 amino acids. Germline V lookup: CDR1 SNHLY, CDR2 FYNNEI. The CDR3 bases are TGTGCCAGCAGAGGACCCAAGCGGGGACGCTACGATGAGCAGTTCTTC. Translated: CASRGPKRGRYDEQFF.

The rearrangement joins TRBV6-1 to TRBJ2-5; D not certain. Germline lookup yields CDR1 MNHNS and CDR2 SASEGT. This CDR3 has 16 residues. The V end lost 1 base, the J end lost 0 bases, and 12 bases lay between the germline ends. The DNA of the CDR3 is TGTGCCAGCAGTGAAGGGTCTAGATGGGACCAAGAGACCCAGTACTTC. It yields the protein CASSEGSRWDQETQYF.

V gene TRBV11-2 combines with J gene TRBJ2-7; D might be TRBD2 (6 bases). This CDR3 comprises 15 residues. The ends were cut back, 4 bases at V and 0 bases at J, with 13 bases in the middle. The germline V gene has CDR1 SGHAT and CDR2 FQNNGV. The DNA for the CDR3 is TGTGCCAGCAGCTCGCCTGCGGGAACCTCCTACGAGCAGTACTTC. As protein: CASSSPAGTSYEQYF.